A selection of T cell receptor beta chains follows, all from one sample in a study of beta chain features in type 1 diabetes. TCRdb's table, derived via immunoSEQ multiplex PCR, lists solely in-frame clones and lacks some. The sample contains nearly 700,000 clones, about an eighth of which appear only once. Sequencing was done on a sample of naive CD4+ T cells from blood. These receptors were obtained from a man aged 18 to 35 with type 1 diabetes. The CDR3 runs from the conserved cysteine through the conserved F or W. Fields, in order: clone size, J gene, D gene, CDR3 length, V gene, CDR3 DNA, CDR3 protein. A D gene is named only where the DNA matches it firmly. Clone size is not always given. Where it is, it says once, few, many or a class for expanded clones.

few	TRBJ2-7	TRBD2	12	TRBV28	TGTGCCAGCAGTCTCAAGCGGGGCGAGCAGTACTTC	CASSLKRGEQYF
.	TRBJ2-7	.	13	TRBV30	TGTGCCTGGAGTTTAGGGAATATCTACGAGCAGTACTTC	CAWSLGNIYEQYF
.	TRBJ1-1	.	13	TRBV30	TGTGCCTGGAGGCAGGTTATGAACACTGAAGCTTTCTTT	CAWRQVMNTEAFF
.	TRBJ1-5	.	16	TRBV15	TGTGCCACCAGCAGAGATGGAGCAGGATGGGTCCAGCCCCAGCATTTT	CATSRDGAGWVQPQHF
.	TRBJ2-1	.	11	TRBV20-1	TGCAGTGCTAGAGATAGGGATGAGCAGTTCTTC	CSARDRDEQFF
few	TRBJ1-1	.	12	TRBV28	TGTGCCAGCAGTTTACTTTACACTGAAGCTTTCTTT	CASSLLYTEAFF
.	TRBJ1-1	.	13	TRBV2	TGTGCCAGCCGACCAGAGGGAATCGCTGAAGCTTTCTTT	CASRPEGIAEAFF
.	TRBJ1-2	.	14	TRBV6-5	TGTGCCAGCAGTTACGGGGGGAAGGAGAATGGCTACACCTTC	CASSYGGKENGYTF
few	TRBJ2-7	.	15	TRBV7-2	TGTGCCAGCAGCCGCCCCCCGGATTTGATACTTCGGCAGTACTTC	CASSRPPDLILRQYF
few	TRBJ1-2	TRBD1	17	TRBV4-1	TGCGCCAGCAGCCAGGACCGTACAGGGGACCTTAACTATGGCTACACCTTC	CASSQDRTGDLNYGYTF
few	TRBJ1-5	.	14	TRBV4-1	TGCGCCAGCGCGCAGGGTTATAGCAATCAGCCCCAGCATTTT	CASAQGYSNQPQHF
.	TRBJ2-7	.	14	TRBV19	TGTGCCAGTAGTAGACCCGGCCTTACCTACGAGCAGTACTTC	CASSRPGLTYEQYF
.	TRBJ1-5	.	13	TRBV27	TGTGCCAGCAGTGGGACTAGCAATCAGCCCCAGCATTTT	CASSGTSNQPQHF
.	TRBJ1-1	TRBD1	15	TRBV29-1	TGCAGCGTTGTCACCAGGGGGCTTGGGAACACTGAAGCTTTCTTT	CSVVTRGLGNTEAFF
.	TRBJ1-3	.	16	TRBV6-6	TGTGCCAGCAGTGCCCCTACACCCCGCTCTGGAAACACCATATATTTT	CASSAPTPRSGNTIYF
.	TRBJ1-5	TRBD1	13	TRBV7-2	TGTGCCAGCACGGACAGGGAGACCCAGCCCCAGCATTTT	CASTDRETQPQHF
few	TRBJ1-1	TRBD1	17	TRBV4-2	TGTGCCAGCAGCCAGGAAGTTGCCGGGACAGGGTCCACTGAAGCTTTCTTT	CASSQEVAGTGSTEAFF
.	TRBJ2-7	TRBD1	15	TRBV7-3	TGTGCCAGCAGCCCCGGACAGGGCGCAGTCTACGAGCAGTACTTC	CASSPGQGAVYEQYF
few	TRBJ2-1	TRBD2	17	TRBV4-2	TGTGCCAGCAGCCAAGATACGGCGACTAGCGGCGAGAATGAGCAGTTCTTC	CASSQDTATSGENEQFF
few	TRBJ1-1	.	14	TRBV7-9	TGTGCCAGCAGTACCCTCGGGGGGGACACTGAAGCTTTCTTT	CASSTLGGDTEAFF
few	TRBJ1-4	.	13	TRBV19	TGTGCCAGTAGTATAGATCGGAATGAAAAACTGTTTTTT	CASSIDRNEKLFF
few	TRBJ2-1	.	13	TRBV6-1	TGTGCCAGCGGGGAGGGGGTGCTCGGTGAGCAGTTCTTC	CASGEGVLGEQFF
.	TRBJ2-5	.	12	TRBV29-1	TGCAGCCTACTCGGTGATAGAGAGACCCAGTACTTC	CSLLGDRETQYF
.	TRBJ2-3	TRBD2	16	TRBV4-1	TGCGCCAGCAGCCCCCCCGGGGGGGCCGGCACAGATACGCAGTATTTT	CASSPPGGAGTDTQYF
few	TRBJ1-5	TRBD1	15	TRBV19	TGTGCCAGTAGTGTCGAACAGGGGGCATATCAGCCCCAGCATTTT	CASSVEQGAYQPQHF
few	TRBJ2-1	TRBD1	15	TRBV9	TGTGCCAGCAGCGGAAGACAGGGGAGTGCCAATGAGCAGTTCTTC	CASSGRQGSANEQFF
.	TRBJ1-4	.	16	TRBV30	TGTGCCTGGAGTAACACTCGGACAGCCAGTAATGAAAAACTGTTTTTT	CAWSNTRTASNEKLFF
few	TRBJ1-5	.	13	TRBV30	TGTGCCTGGAGTGGGCAGGGTAATCAGCCCCAGCATTTT	CAWSGQGNQPQHF
.	TRBJ1-1	TRBD1	16	TRBV25-1	TGTGCCAGCAGTGGGCGGACAGGCGATCTGAACACTGAAGCTTTCTTT	CASSGRTGDLNTEAFF
.	TRBJ1-1	.	13	TRBV6-5	TGTGCCAGCAGTTACGGGAGATGGACTGAAGCTTTCTTT	CASSYGRWTEAFF
.	TRBJ2-2	.	15	TRBV30	TGTGCCTGGACCCAGGGGCCCATGAACACCGGGGAGCTGTTTTTT	CAWTQGPMNTGELFF
few	TRBJ1-5	.	14	TRBV21-1	TGTGCCAGCAGCAAAGTGGACAGGGCACAGCCCCAGCATTTT	CASSKVDRAQPQHF
few	TRBJ2-5	TRBD2	15	TRBV28	TGTGCCAGCACCACTAGCGGGGGGGTCCAAGAGACCCAGTACTTC	CASTTSGGVQETQYF
.	TRBJ2-1	.	13	TRBV7-9	TGTGCCAGCAGCGCCGTGGTCGGGGACTCGCAGTTCTTC	CASSAVVGDSQFF
few	TRBJ2-1	.	16	TRBV1	TGCACCAGCAGCTCGAAACCGGGACACAGCTACAATGAGCAGTTCTTC	CTSSSKPGHSYNEQFF
few	TRBJ1-2	.	18	TRBV5-6	TGTGCCAGCAGCTTCCGCGGGCTAAACAGGGTTGATGGGTATGGCTACACCTTC	CASSFRGLNRVDGYGYTF
.	TRBJ1-1	.	15	TRBV6-5	TGTGCCAGCAGACCGCCGGGACCCGGAGGCACTGAAGCTTTCTTT	CASRPPGPGGTEAFF
.	TRBJ1-4	.	15	TRBV11-2	TGTGCCAGCAGCTTAGGGTCAACAACTAATGAAAAACTGTTTTTT	CASSLGSTTNEKLFF
few	TRBJ2-1	TRBD1	19	TRBV11-2	TGTGCCAGCAGCTTAGTGGGACAGGGGGCGAGTTTCTCCTACAATGAGCAGTTCTTC	CASSLVGQGASFSYNEQFF
.	TRBJ1-1	.	12	TRBV30	TGTGCCTGGACCGGGGGCCAGGGTGAAGCTTTCTTT	CAWTGGQGEAFF
.	TRBJ1-1	TRBD1	14	TRBV5-1	TGCGCCAGCAGCGCCGGGACAGCGAACACTGAAGCTTTCTTT	CASSAGTANTEAFF
few	TRBJ2-1	.	15	TRBV5-1	TGCGCCAGCAGCTTGGTACGGGGGTCCTACAATGAGCAGTTCTTC	CASSLVRGSYNEQFF
few	TRBJ1-2	.	13	TRBV10-3	TGTGCCATCACAGGGACACCAGCCTATGGCTACACCTTC	CAITGTPAYGYTF